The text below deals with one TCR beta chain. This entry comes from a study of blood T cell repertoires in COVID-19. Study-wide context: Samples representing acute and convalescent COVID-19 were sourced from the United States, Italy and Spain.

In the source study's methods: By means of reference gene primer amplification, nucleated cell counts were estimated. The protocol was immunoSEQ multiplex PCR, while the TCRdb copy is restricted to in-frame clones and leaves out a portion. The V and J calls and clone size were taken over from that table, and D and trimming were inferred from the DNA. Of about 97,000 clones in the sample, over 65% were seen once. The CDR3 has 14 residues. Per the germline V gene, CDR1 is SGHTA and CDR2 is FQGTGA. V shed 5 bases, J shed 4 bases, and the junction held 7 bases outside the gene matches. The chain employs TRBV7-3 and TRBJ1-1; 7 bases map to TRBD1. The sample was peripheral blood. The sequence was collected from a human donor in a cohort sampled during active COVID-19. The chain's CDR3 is CASSPQGTLTEAFF. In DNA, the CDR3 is TGTGCCAGCAGCCCACAGGGGACCCTCACTGAAGCTTTCTTT.